Here is one T cell receptor beta chain with its context. The CDR3 spans 11 residues. Germline V lookup: CDR1 SNHLY, CDR2 FYNNEI. Trimming removed 7 bases at V and 4 bases at J, with 8 bases between. Per the original methods: For nucleated cells, counts were estimated from reference gene primer amplification. Data came from immunoSEQ multiplex PCR; TCRdb stores just in-frame clones and leaves some out. Clone size and the V and J calls come from that table; the DNA yielded D and trimming. Here the sample spans about 50,000 clones, more than 70% being singletons. The data are from a study of blood T cell repertoires in COVID-19. Study context: Sites across the United States, Italy and Spain contributed samples from acute and convalescent COVID-19. From T cells, B-cell-depleted T cells, or PBMCs came the material, which was cDNA or gDNA.

This chain uses TRBV2 with TRBJ2-7, with D possibly matching TRBD1 (5 bases). The clonotype originates from a man over 45 with active COVID-19. Source material: peripheral blood. The CDR3 spells CASISGYEQYF. The CDR3 DNA reads as TGTGCCAGCATTTCAGGGTACGAGCAGTACTTC.